The present T cell receptor (beta chain) was sequenced within a study of persistence of HIV-infected CD4 T cells. The overall study: The sample holds CD4+ T cells responsive to CMV or HIV-1 Gag.

The immunoSEQ assay was version 4, run in survey mode. Each sample used up to roughly 1 ug genomic DNA diluted to about 10 ng/uL. Profiling relied on immunoSEQ multiplex PCR, and the TCRdb table lists in-frame clones only, not all of them. Here the sample spans 40,000 to 55,000 clones, more than 60% being singletons. The sample holds one count of this clone. Its antigen is not known. Stimulation used 7.5 to 10 ug/mL lysate from CMV-infected fibroblasts. CD40L/CD69 double-negative CD45RO-high memory CD4+ T cells were collected. V lost 0 bases and J 1 base, leaving 13 bases between the germline ends. Germline values: CDR1 SGHRS, CDR2 YFSETQ. This CDR3 spans 16 amino acids.

The chain has TRBV5-1 and TRBJ1-1; D is unclear. This sequence was found in an adult man with HIV who was CMV-seropositive. Sequences were derived from CD4+ T cells sorted from PBMCs after approximately 19-hour stimulation, sampled from a patient who received antiretroviral therapy. In nucleotides, the CDR3 is TGCGCCAGCAGCTTGGCCCTAGGAGGAGGGAACACTGAAGCTTTCTTT. It yields the protein CASSLALGGGNTEAFF.